This TCR beta chain was documented in a study of cytomegalovirus exposure and HLA in healthy donors. About the study: Some 180 million T cells yielded 110 million or so unique TCR beta sequences in earlier analysis.

Findings and limits, study-wide: With high specificity and sensitivity, the classifier reportedly diagnosed cytomegalovirus status.

CDR3 length: 16 residues. CDR1 and CDR2 from the germline V gene are SGHNT and YYREEE (reference sequence). V was clipped by 4 bases and J by 2 bases; unmatched bases: 8. Both 60 Vbeta primers and 13 Jbeta primers went into the PCR. Measured with immunoSEQ multiplex PCR; TCRdb has only the in-frame clones, and not every one. Seen here are some 170,000 clones, 72% observed once, and the top ten hold 2% to 2.5%. For the donor in question, CMV serostatus went unrecorded. Of note for this clone: Its specificity is not known.

Material for sequencing was PBMCs. The chain combines TRBV5-4 with TRBJ2-3, with 9 bases matching TRBD1. This receptor was taken from a human donor in good health. CDR3 DNA: TGTGCCAGCAGCGAATCCGGGACAGGGTTCACAGATACGCAGTATTTT. It specifies CASSESGTGFTDTQYF.